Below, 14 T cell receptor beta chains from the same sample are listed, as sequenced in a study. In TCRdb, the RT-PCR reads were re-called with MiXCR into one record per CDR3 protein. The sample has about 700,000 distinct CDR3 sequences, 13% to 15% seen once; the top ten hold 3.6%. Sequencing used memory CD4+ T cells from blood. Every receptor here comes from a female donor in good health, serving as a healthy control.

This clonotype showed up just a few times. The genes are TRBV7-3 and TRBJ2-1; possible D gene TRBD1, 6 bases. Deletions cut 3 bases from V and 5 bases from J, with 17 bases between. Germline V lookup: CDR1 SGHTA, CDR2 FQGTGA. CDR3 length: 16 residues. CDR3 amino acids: CASSFRSGHQNNEQFF. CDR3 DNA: TGTGCCAGCAGCTTTAGGTCGGGACACCAAAACAATGAGCAGTTCTTC.

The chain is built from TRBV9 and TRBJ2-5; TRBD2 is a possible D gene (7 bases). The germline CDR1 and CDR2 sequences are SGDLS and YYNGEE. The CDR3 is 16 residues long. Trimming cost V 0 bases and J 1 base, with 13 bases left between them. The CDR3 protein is CASSVGLGGGQETQYF. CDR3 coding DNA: TGTGCCAGCAGCGTAGGTCTGGGAGGGGGCCAAGAGACCCAGTACTTC.

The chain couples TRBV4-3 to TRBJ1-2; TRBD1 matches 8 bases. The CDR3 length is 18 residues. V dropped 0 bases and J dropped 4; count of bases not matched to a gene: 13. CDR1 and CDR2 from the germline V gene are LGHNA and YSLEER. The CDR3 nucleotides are TGCGCCAGCAGCCAAGATCTTGAGACAGGGGTCCCCCTCTATGGCTACACCTTC. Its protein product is CASSQDLETGVPLYGYTF.

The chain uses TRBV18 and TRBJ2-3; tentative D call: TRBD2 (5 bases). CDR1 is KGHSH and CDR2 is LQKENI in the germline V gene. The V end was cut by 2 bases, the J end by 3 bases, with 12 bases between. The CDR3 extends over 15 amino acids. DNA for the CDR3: TGTGCCAGCTCACCAACGTACGGGGAAACAGATACGCAGTATTTT. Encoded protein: CASSPTYGETDTQYF.

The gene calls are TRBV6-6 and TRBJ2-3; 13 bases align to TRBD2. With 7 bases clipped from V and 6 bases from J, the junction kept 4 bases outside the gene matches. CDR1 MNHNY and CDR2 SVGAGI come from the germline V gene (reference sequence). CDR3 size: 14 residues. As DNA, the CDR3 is TGTGCCAGCAAAGGGACTAGCGGGGCCGATACGCAGTATTTT. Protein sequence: CASKGTSGADTQYF.

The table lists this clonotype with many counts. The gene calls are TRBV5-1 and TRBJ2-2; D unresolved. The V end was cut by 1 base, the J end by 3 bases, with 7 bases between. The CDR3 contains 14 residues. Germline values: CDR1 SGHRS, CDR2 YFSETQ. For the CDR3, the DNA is TGCGCCAGCAGCTTGTTAACGGACACCGGGGAGCTGTTTTTT. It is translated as CASSLLTDTGELFF.

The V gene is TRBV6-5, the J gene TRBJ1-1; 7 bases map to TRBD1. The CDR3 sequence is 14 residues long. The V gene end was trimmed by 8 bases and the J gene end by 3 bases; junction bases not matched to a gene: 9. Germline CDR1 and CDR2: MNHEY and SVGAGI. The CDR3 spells CASLEATGDTEAFF. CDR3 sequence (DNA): TGTGCCAGCCTAGAAGCCACAGGGGACACTGAAGCTTTCTTT.

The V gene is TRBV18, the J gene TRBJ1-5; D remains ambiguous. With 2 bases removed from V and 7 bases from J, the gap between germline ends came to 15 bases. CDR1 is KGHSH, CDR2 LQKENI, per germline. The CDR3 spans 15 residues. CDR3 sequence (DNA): TGTGCCAGCTCACCAATAGCGGCGGGCGAACAGCCCCAGCATTTT. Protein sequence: CASSPIAAGEQPQHF.

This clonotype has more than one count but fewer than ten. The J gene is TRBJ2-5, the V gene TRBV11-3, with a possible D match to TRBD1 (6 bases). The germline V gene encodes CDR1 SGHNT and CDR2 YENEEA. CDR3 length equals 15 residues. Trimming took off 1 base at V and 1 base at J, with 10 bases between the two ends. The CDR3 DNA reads TGTGCCAGCAGCTTAGGGACAGCAGTCCAAGAGACCCAGTACTTC. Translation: CASSLGTAVQETQYF.

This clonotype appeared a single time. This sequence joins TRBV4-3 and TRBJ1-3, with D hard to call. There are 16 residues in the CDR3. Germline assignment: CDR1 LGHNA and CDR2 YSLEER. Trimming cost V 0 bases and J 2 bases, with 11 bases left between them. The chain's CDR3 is CASSQDLLGTGNTIYF. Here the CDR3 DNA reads TGCGCCAGCAGCCAAGACCTGCTAGGGACTGGAAACACCATATATTTT.

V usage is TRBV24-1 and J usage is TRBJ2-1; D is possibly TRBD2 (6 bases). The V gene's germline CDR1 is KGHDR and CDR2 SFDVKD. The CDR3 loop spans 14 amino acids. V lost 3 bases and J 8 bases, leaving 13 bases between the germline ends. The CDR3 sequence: CATSDPTRSYEQFF. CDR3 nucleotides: TGTGCCACCAGTGATCCGACTAGGAGCTATGAGCAGTTCTTC.

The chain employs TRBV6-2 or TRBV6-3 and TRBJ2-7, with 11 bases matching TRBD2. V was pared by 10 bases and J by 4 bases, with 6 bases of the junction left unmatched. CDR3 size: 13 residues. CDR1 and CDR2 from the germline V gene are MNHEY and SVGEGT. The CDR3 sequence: CATTSGSTYEQYF. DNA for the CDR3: TGTGCCACCACTAGCGGGAGTACGTACGAGCAGTACTTC.

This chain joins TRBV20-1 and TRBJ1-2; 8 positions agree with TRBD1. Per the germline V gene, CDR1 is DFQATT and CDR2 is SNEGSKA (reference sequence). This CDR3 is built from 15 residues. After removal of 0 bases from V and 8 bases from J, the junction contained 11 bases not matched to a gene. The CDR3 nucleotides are TGCAGTGCTAGAGAGTCCACCGGACAGGGAACGGGCTACACCTTC. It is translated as CSARESTGQGTGYTF.

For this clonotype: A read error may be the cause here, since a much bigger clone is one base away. CDR3 in DNA: TGTGCCACCAGTGATTTGGCACAGGCTATTAATGAGCAGTTCTTC. It codes for CATSDLAQAINEQFF. This chain connects TRBV24-1 to TRBJ2-1; D perhaps matches TRBD1 (5 bases). The V gene's germline CDR1 is KGHDR and CDR2 SFDVKD. V was shortened by 0 bases and J by 7 bases, with 12 bases between the two germline ends. This CDR3 is built from 15 residues.